The rows below give T cell receptor beta chains drawn from one sample of a study of T cell responses to AZD1222 COVID-19 vaccine. Assay used: immunoSEQ multiplex PCR; TCRdb lists only in-frame clones, some missing. The data contain roughly 200,000 clones, 85% to 95% of them singletons. Source: peripheral blood, taken 28 days after the second dose of the MenACWY control vaccine. The receptors derive from an adult who received the MenACWY meningococcal vaccine as a control. Both conserved end residues are trimmed from each CDR3.

v_call cdr3_aa
TRBV6-5 ASTQQGSNQPQH
TRBV18 ASSPTAVGSGNTIY
TRBV7-9 ASSLASGGQGNTIY
TRBV27 ASSYGTGRQPQH
TRBV30 AWSVGQGGDTEAF
TRBV5-1 ASSSASVRGELF
TRBV29-1 SVAPGRGYGYT
TRBV3-1/TRBV3-2 ASSQGGARQSGNTIY
TRBV7-6 ASSSQRSGYGSPLH
TRBV11-2 ASSPRDKRGGELF
TRBV7-2 ASSLVGFLYEQY
TRBV27 ASSTSLPPLEQY
TRBV7-9 ASSFTGADYGYT
TRBV6-2/TRBV6-3 ASSNSDRKETQY
TRBV6-5 ASSLAGGATGELF
TRBV30 AWSGTANTEAF